The clone carrying this T cell receptor (beta chain) was seen more than once but under ten times. Antigen unknown. The sample originates from a study of blood T cells in healthy people across ages. Germline V CDR1 and CDR2: SGDLS, YYNGEE. The CDR3 contains 15 residues. The donors, healthy Caucasians from Russia, were aged roughly 6 to 100. For the second PCR, which ran for roughly 7 to 11 cycles, a sample-barcoded 5' primer and a J-beta primer mix were used. TCRdb processed the 5' RACE reads anew with MiXCR; each CDR3 protein has one entry. This table holds approximately 780,000 distinct CDR3 sequences, around a quarter found once. Notes on the study in general: With age, beta diversity per million T cells declined roughly linearly, significantly by approximately 41.

This same sample was also part of a study on T cells of mothers and their children. This second report adds: A primer called M1S, used in the second PCR, added sample barcodes and 2-4 random nucleotides.

This rearrangement joins TRBV9 to TRBJ2-5; 9 nucleotides agree with TRBD2. The DNA end favors TRBJ2-7, so the J call may be wrong. The receptor's source is a boy younger than 18 in good health. The sequenced sample was blood. The DNA of the CDR3 is TGTGCCAGCAGCGTTAGCGGGGGTCGTACCTACGAGCAGTACTTC. This encodes CASSVSGGRTYEQYF.